The rows below give T cell receptor beta chains drawn from one sample of a study of blood T cells in healthy people across ages. A single record per CDR3 protein comes from TCRdb applying MiXCR to the 5' RACE reads. The data show 700,000 or so distinct CDR3 sequences, about 20% seen once. Sequencing was carried out using blood. These TCRs come from a man in his 70s in good health. CDR3s include the opening cysteine and the closing phenylalanine or tryptophan.

j_call v_call cdr3_aa
TRBJ1-1 TRBV25-1 CASSDSPGTGGSWTEAFF
TRBJ2-1 TRBV20-1 CSAPRGGNNEQFF
TRBJ2-6 TRBV29-1 CSVEETGANVLTF
TRBJ1-1 TRBV12-3/TRBV12-4 CASRAPGPIGAEAFF
TRBJ1-2 TRBV20-1 CSAPGQGASNYGYTF
TRBJ2-3 TRBV6-5 CASRPPFGGRFLYF
TRBJ2-1 TRBV24-1 CAVDRGWNEQFF
TRBJ2-3 TRBV29-1 CSVVHAGTDTQYF
TRBJ1-1 TRBV7-9 CASSPPINTEAFF
TRBJ2-5 TRBV20-1 CSAKLLETQYF
TRBJ2-1 TRBV28 CASSSLASGSRNEQFF
TRBJ2-1 TRBV7-2 CASKLYNEQFF
TRBJ2-1 TRBV4-3 CASSRKIGTSGNEQFF
TRBJ2-7 TRBV5-1 CASSLDRVDEQYF
TRBJ2-1 TRBV12-3/TRBV12-4 CASRRVSPAETYNEQFF
TRBJ2-7 TRBV13 CASSLRSREQYF
TRBJ2-1 TRBV20-1 CSARLANNEQFF
TRBJ2-1 TRBV7-2 CASSPKGVAGYNEQFF
TRBJ1-3 TRBV9 CASSPQTSGNTIYF
TRBJ2-3 TRBV28 CASSLASGALHTQYF
TRBJ2-5 TRBV7-9 CASSLGLAGGYQETQYF
- TRBV3-1 CASSQVLAKNEQFF
TRBJ2-3 TRBV20-1 CSAKQGSTDTQYF
TRBJ2-7 TRBV6-5 CASSRPGTGVEQYF
TRBJ1-5 TRBV12-3/TRBV12-4 CACSLRMTHSNQPQHF
TRBJ2-1 TRBV7-9 CASSPPSWGAYNEQFF
TRBJ2-3 TRBV5-6 CASSRPKRSTDTQYF
- TRBV6-1 CASTKGGFEQYF
TRBJ1-2 TRBV6-1 CASSDLISVTTGFYTF
TRBJ2-1 TRBV7-9 CASTQGASYNGQFF
TRBJ2-3 TRBV6-2/TRBV6-3 CASRTGGKNTQYF
TRBJ1-5 TRBV2 CASTGGYQPQHF
TRBJ2-3 TRBV5-1 CASSLAVWGEGTDTQYF
TRBJ2-7 TRBV5-1 CASSPVGQFYEQYF
TRBJ1-1 TRBV4-1 CASSQGFGVSDTEAFF
TRBJ2-1 TRBV11-2 CASSPPGQGSQFF
TRBJ1-5 TRBV10-3 CAIRDSSNQPQHF
TRBJ2-5 TRBV5-1 CASSSIPGLAVGDQYF
TRBJ2-5 TRBV14 CASRETGNGETQYF
TRBJ2-6 TRBV6-2/TRBV6-3 CASRYYAVLANVLTF
TRBJ2-3 TRBV5-1 CASSTGDSTDTQYF
TRBJ2-5 TRBV7-2 CASSQRLAGELETQYF
TRBJ1-5 TRBV7-2 CASSSGQGYQPQHF
- TRBV4-2 CASSQGRALGEQFF
TRBJ1-2 TRBV7-6 CASSLGGQARYTF
TRBJ2-5 TRBV5-1 CASRDTSVETQYF
TRBJ2-1 TRBV12-3/TRBV12-4 CASSLVGEGRDEQFF
TRBJ2-7 TRBV20-1 CSARGALAYEQYF
TRBJ2-3 TRBV29-1 CSQMASGSGSTDTQYF
TRBJ2-1 TRBV29-1 CSVAGTSGTPYNEQFF
TRBJ2-5 TRBV18 CASSPDRTETQYF
TRBJ2-5 TRBV25-1 CASGDRAFQETQYF
- TRBV6-1 CASRRGAGRESNQPQYF
TRBJ2-1 TRBV13 CASSLGGGVYNEQFF
TRBJ2-5 TRBV12-3/TRBV12-4 CASSLTRLQETQYF
TRBJ2-7 TRBV12-3/TRBV12-4 CASSLGLARNEQYF
TRBJ2-6 TRBV29-1 CSVDVAGANVLTF
- TRBV28 CASSSTEYEQYF